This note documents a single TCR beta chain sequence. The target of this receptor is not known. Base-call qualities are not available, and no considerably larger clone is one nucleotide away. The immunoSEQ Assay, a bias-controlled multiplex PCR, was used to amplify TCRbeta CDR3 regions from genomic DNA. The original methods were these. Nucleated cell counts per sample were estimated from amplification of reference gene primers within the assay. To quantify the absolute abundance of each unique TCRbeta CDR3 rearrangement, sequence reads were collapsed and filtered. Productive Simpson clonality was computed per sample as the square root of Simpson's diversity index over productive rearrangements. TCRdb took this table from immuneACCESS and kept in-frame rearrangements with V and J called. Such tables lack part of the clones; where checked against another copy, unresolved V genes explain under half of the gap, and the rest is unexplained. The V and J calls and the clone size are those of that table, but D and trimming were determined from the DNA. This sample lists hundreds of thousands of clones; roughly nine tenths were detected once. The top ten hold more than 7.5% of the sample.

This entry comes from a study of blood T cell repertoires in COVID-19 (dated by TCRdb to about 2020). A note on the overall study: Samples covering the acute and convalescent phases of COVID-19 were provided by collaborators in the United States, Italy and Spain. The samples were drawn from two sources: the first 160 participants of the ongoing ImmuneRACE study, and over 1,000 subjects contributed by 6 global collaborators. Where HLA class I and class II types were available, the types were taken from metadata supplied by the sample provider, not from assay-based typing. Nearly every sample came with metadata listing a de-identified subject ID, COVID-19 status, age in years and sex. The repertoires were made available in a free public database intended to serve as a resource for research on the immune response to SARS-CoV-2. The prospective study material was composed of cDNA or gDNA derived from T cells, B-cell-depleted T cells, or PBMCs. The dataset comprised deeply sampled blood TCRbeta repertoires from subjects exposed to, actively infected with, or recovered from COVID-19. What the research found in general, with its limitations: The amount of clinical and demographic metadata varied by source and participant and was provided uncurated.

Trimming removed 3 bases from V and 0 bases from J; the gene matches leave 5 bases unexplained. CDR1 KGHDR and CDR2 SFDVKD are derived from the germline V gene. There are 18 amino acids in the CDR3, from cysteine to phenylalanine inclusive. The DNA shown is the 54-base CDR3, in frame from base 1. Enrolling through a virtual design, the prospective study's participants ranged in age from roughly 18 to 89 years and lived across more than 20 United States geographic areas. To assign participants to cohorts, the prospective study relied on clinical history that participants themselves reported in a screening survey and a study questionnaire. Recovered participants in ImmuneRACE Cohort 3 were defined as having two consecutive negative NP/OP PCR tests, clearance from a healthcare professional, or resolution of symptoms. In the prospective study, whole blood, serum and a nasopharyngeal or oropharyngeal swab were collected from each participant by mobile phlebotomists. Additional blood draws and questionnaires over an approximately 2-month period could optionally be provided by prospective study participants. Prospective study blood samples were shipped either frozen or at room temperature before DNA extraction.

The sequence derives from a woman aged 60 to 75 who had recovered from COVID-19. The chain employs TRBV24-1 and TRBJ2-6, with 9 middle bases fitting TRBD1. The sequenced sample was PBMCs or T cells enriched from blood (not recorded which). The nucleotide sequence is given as TGTGCCACCAGTGATCGACCGGGACAGGGCTCTGGGGCCAACGTCCTGACTTTC. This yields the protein CATSDRPGQGSGANVLTF.